The present entry profiles one TCR beta chain with its context. This sample stems from a study of blood T cell repertoires in COVID-19. The overall study: The origin of the acute and convalescent COVID-19 samples was the United States, Italy and Spain.

Per the study methods: Estimation of nucleated cell counts was performed using reference gene primer amplification. Produced via immunoSEQ multiplex PCR; TCRdb's table is partial and in-frame only. That table supplies the V and J calls and clone size; D and trimming were determined from the DNA. The top ten hold 0.95% to 1% of the sample, which has over 250,000 clones, approximately 90% seen once. CDR1 is GTSNPN and CDR2 is SVGIG in the germline V gene (reference sequence). With V trimmed by 8 bases and J by 14 bases, 13 bases remained unmatched. The CDR3 loop spans 13 amino acids. The receptor was derived from a woman between 40 and 55 years old who had recovered from COVID-19. The sequencing input was peripheral blood. The V call is TRBV30, the J call TRBJ1-6, with 9 bases fitting TRBD1. This CDR3 is CAGHRGPAGTLHF. CDR3 DNA: TGTGCCGGCCACAGGGGGCCCGCCGGGACCCTCCACTTT.